The entry below describes one T cell receptor beta chain. Its target is not known. This record belongs to a study of OX40 agonist ivuxolimab in advanced cancers. Study-level information: Dose-escalation subjects each had hepatocellular carcinoma, melanoma, renal cell or head and neck cancer. Therapy given before enrollment (anti-PD-1, anti-PD-L1 or anti-CTLA-4) was allowed, and 40% had some.

V was clipped by 6 bases and J by 4 bases, with 11 bases between them. The CDR3 totals 13 residues. Germline CDR1 LNHDA, CDR2 SQIVND (reference sequence). Generated by immunoSEQ multiplex PCR, the TCRdb table keeps only in-frame clones and is missing some. The profile shows about 69,000 clones, about four fifths of them singletons. Study conclusions and caveats: CD8+ T cells averaged more expanded clones than CD4+. There was clonal expansion of CD4+ and CD8+ blood T cells by week 6 at 0.1 to 3.0 mg/kg.

The TCR comes from an adult with an advanced solid tumor such as melanoma, head and neck, liver or kidney cancer. The chain couples TRBV19 to TRBJ2-3, with D tentatively TRBD1 (6 bases). The input for sequencing was CD4+ or CD8+ T cells sorted from blood, taken in a trial of the OX40 agonist ivuxolimab. The CDR3 spells CASRDSFPDTQYF. The DNA for the CDR3 is TGTGCCAGTAGGGACAGCTTCCCAGATACGCAGTATTTT.